The next 22 T cell receptor beta chains were all read from a single sample in a study of T cell responses to AZD1222 COVID-19 vaccine. TCRdb's table, derived via immunoSEQ multiplex PCR, lists solely in-frame clones and lacks some. The data show 150,000 to 200,000 clones, about 89% seen once. The starting material was peripheral blood, obtained 28 days after the second AZD1222 dose. The receptors come from an adult who received the AZD1222 COVID-19 vaccine.

This clone is a singleton in its sample. This chain connects TRBV5-6 to TRBJ2-7, with a tentative D call TRBD1 (6 bases). Trimming pared 2 bases from V and 0 bases from J, leaving 9 bases between. The CDR3 has 14 residues. Per the germline V gene, CDR1 is SGHDT and CDR2 is YYEEEE. The DNA of the CDR3 is TGTGCCAGCAGCTTCTTGGACAGCTCCTACGAGCAGTACTTC. It codes for CASSFLDSSYEQYF.

J is TRBJ2-5 and V is TRBV19; 8 positions match TRBD2. Trimming at V came to 4 bases and at J to 5 bases, leaving 3 bases not matched to a gene. Germline assignment: CDR1 LNHDA and CDR2 SQIVND (reference sequence). The CDR3 runs 13 residues. CDR3 coding DNA: TGTGCCAGTAGTAGGCTAGCGGGTGAGACCCAGTACTTC. This translates into CASSRLAGETQYF. The full variable domain, rest sourced from reference TRBV19 and TRBJ2-5, is DGGITQSPKYLFRKEGQNVTLSCEQNLNHDAMYWYRQDPGQGLRLIYYSQIVNDFQKGDIAEGYSVSREKKESFPLTVTSAQKNPTAFYLCASSRLAGETQYFGPGTRLLVL.

The chain joins TRBV5-8 to TRBJ2-7, with 7 nucleotides matching TRBD1. The trim removed 5 bases at V and 3 bases at J, leaving 5 bases unmatched. The CDR3 length is 13 residues. Germline V gene data show CDR1 as SGHTS and CDR2 as YDEGEE. CDR3 sequence: CASRGQDNYEQYF. The CDR3 coding sequence is TGTGCCAGCAGAGGACAGGATAACTACGAGCAGTACTTC.

The rearrangement joins TRBV6-5 to TRBJ1-2; D perhaps matches TRBD1 (6 bases). Germline V lookup: CDR1 MNHEY, CDR2 SVGAGI. The CDR3 loop spans 15 amino acids. The V end was cut by 0 bases, the J end by 4 bases, with 12 bases between. The CDR3 sequence: CASSYSTGWSYGYTF. The CDR3 DNA reads TGTGCCAGCAGTTACTCAACAGGGTGGAGCTATGGCTACACCTTC.

J is TRBJ1-2 and V is TRBV9, with TRBD1 identical over 7 bases. V shed 0 bases and J 1 base; nucleotides not matched to a gene: 6. CDR1 is SGDLS and CDR2 is YYNGEE in the germline V gene. This CDR3 comprises 16 residues. CDR3 in amino acids: CASSVARTGVNYGYTF. DNA of the CDR3: TGTGCCAGCAGCGTAGCGCGGACAGGAGTTAACTATGGCTACACCTTC.

This sequence joins TRBV6-5 and TRBJ1-1; a possible D gene is TRBD1 (5 bases). Germline V gene sequence: CDR1 MNHEY, CDR2 SVGAGI. Trimming took 1 base from V and 3 from J, leaving 12 bases between them. The CDR3 extends over 15 amino acids. CDR3 sequence: CASSYWGSGDTEAFF. The DNA of the CDR3 is TGTGCCAGCAGTTACTGGGGCAGCGGGGACACTGAAGCTTTCTTT.

This chain connects TRBV27 to TRBJ2-1; D is unresolved. Germline V gene data show CDR1 as MNHEY and CDR2 as SMNVEV (reference sequence). V shed 5 bases and J shed 2 bases, with 10 bases lying between them. This CDR3 comprises 14 residues. CDR3 protein: CASSQGVAYNEQFF. As DNA, the CDR3 is TGTGCCAGCAGTCAAGGCGTCGCCTACAATGAGCAGTTCTTC.

The chain recombines TRBV7-9 with TRBJ1-4; TRBD1 is a possible D gene (6 bases). The germline V and J ends were trimmed by 4 bases and 3 bases, with 18 bases remaining between them. The CDR3 has 17 residues. Germline V lookup: CDR1 SEHNR, CDR2 FQNEAQ (reference sequence). The chain's CDR3 is CASSYFFPGGPNEKLFF. For the CDR3, the DNA is TGTGCCAGCAGCTATTTCTTCCCGGGGGGCCCTAATGAAAAACTGTTTTTT.

This sequence joins TRBV18 and TRBJ2-7, with D maybe TRBD1 (5 bases). This CDR3 comprises 18 residues. V gave up 2 bases and J gave up 2 bases, with 22 bases separating them. CDR1 and CDR2 (germline): KGHSH, LQKENI. The CDR3, as DNA: TGTGCCAGCTCACCAGAACAGACAGCTCCCAACAACCCCTACGAGCAGTACTTC. It encodes CASSPEQTAPNNPYEQYF.

The chain is built from TRBV14 and TRBJ2-1; 13 bases agree with TRBD2. After removal of 5 bases from V and 5 bases from J, the junction contained 3 bases not matched to a gene. The CDR3 is made up of 15 amino acids. Per germline, CDR1 SGHDN and CDR2 FVKESK. CDR3 sequence reads: CASSLGTSGDNEQFF. The CDR3 bases are TGTGCCAGCAGCTTAGGGACTAGCGGGGACAATGAGCAGTTCTTC.

The V and J genes are TRBV19 and TRBJ1-1; D perhaps matches TRBD1 (5 bases). The germline V and J ends were trimmed by 7 bases and 7 bases, with 16 bases remaining between them. The germline CDR1 and CDR2 sequences are LNHDA and SQIVND (reference sequence). This CDR3 has 13 amino acids. CDR3 nucleotides: TGTGCCAGTACCAAAGGCGGCAGGGATGAAGCTTTCTTT. Its translation is CASTKGGRDEAFF.

This clone was seen only once. The chain combines TRBV5-4 with TRBJ1-2; 7 bases line up with TRBD1. The CDR3 sequence is 15 residues long. The J segment lost 4 bases and the V segment lost 3 bases, leaving 9 bases of the junction unmatched. The germline V gene has CDR1 SGHNT and CDR2 YYREEE (reference sequence). In DNA, the CDR3 is TGTGCCAGCAGCTGGGTAACAGGGGCGAGCTATGGCTACACCTTC. Translated, it gives CASSWVTGASYGYTF.

V and J are TRBV27 and TRBJ1-4; 8 bases match TRBD1. Germline lookup yields CDR1 MNHEY and CDR2 SMNVEV (reference sequence). This CDR3 has 14 amino acids. V trimming: 5 bases; J trimming: 8 bases; junction bases outside the gene matches: 7. CDR3: CASSPGTGGEKLFF. CDR3 nucleotide sequence: TGTGCCAGCAGTCCAGGGACAGGCGGAGAAAAACTGTTTTTT.

This chain links TRBV29-1 with TRBJ2-6, with 9 bases that match TRBD1. The CDR3 is 22 amino acids. The ends lost 1 base at V and 0 bases at J; junction bases unmatched: 19. Germline V gene lookup returns CDR1 SQVTM and CDR2 ANQGSEA. In DNA form, the CDR3 reads TGCAGCGTTGAAGTATACGACCAATCACAGGGGGCGGGCCCCTCTGGGGCCAACGTCCTGACTTTC. It codes for CSVEVYDQSQGAGPSGANVLTF.

The CDR3 DNA is TGTGCCAGCAGCCAAGCAGAGACCCAGTACTTC. Its translation: CASSQAETQYF. This chain links TRBV3-1 (or the pseudogene TRBV3-2) with TRBJ2-5, with D hard to call. CDR1 is LGHDT, CDR2 YNNKEL, per germline (reference sequence). V lost 1 base to trimming and J lost 4 bases, with 1 base between them. The CDR3 runs to 11 residues.

DNA of the CDR3: TGTGCCAGCAGCGTAGAGGGCCACTACATCGAGCAGTTCTTC. This codes for CASSVEGHYIEQFF. This chain links TRBV9 with TRBJ2-1, with unresolved D. Germline CDR1 is SGDLS and CDR2 is YYNGEE. The V gene lost 0 bases and the J gene lost 10 bases, with 14 bases spanning the gap. CDR3 length: 14 amino acids.

The chain is built from TRBV5-1 and TRBJ2-5; 10 bases are shared with TRBD2. This CDR3 spans 15 amino acids. V lost 4 bases, J lost 3 bases, and 6 bases stayed unmatched. CDR1 is SGHRS, CDR2 YFSETQ, per germline. CDR3 amino acids: CASSRGTSVEETQYF. Written as DNA, the CDR3 is TGCGCCAGCAGCCGAGGGACTAGCGTTGAAGAGACCCAGTACTTC.

Only a few counts were recorded for this clone. The chain employs TRBV2 and TRBJ1-1, with D perhaps matching TRBD1 (6 bases). V was pared by 6 bases and J by 10 bases, with 18 bases between. There are 13 residues in the CDR3. Germline V gene lookup returns CDR1 SNHLY and CDR2 FYNNEI. CDR3 protein: CASRKDSQARAFF. The DNA for the CDR3 is TGTGCCAGCAGAAAGGACAGTCAAGCGAGAGCTTTCTTT. Together with reference TRBV2 and TRBJ1-1, the CDR3 gives the full variable domain: EPEVTQTPSHQVTQMGQEVILRCVPISNHLYFYWYRQILGQKVEFLVSFYNNEISEKSEIFDDQFSVERPDGSNFTLKIRSTKLEDSAMYFCASRKDSQARAFFGQGTRLTVV.

The V call is TRBV7-2, the J call TRBJ2-3, with TRBD2 matching over 9 bases. V shed 0 bases, J shed 0 bases, and the junction held 7 bases outside the gene matches. CDR3 length equals 18 residues. Germline CDR1 SGHTA, CDR2 FQGNSA. This chain's CDR3 is CASSLAGLAGTSTDTQYF. DNA for the CDR3: TGTGCCAGCAGCTTAGCTGGCCTAGCGGGGACTAGCACAGATACGCAGTATTTT.

This clone was seen only once. The CDR3 DNA reads as TGTGCCAGCAGCTTACTCCCCCGCGACTTTAACTATGGCTACACCTTC. Amino acid sequence: CASSLLPRDFNYGYTF. This rearrangement joins TRBV7-9 to TRBJ1-2, with D uncertain. Germline CDR1 is SEHNR and CDR2 is FQNEAQ (reference sequence). The V end was cut by 2 bases, the J end by 1 base, with 14 bases between. The length of the CDR3 is 16 residues.

This chain joins TRBV27 and TRBJ2-7; the D call may be TRBD1 or TRBD2 (5 bases each). The V end lost 3 bases, the J end lost 3 bases, and 12 bases lay between the germline ends. Per the germline V gene, CDR1 is MNHEY and CDR2 is SMNVEV (reference sequence). The CDR3 sequence is 14 residues long. CDR3 sequence reads: CASSLRGDDYEQYF. CDR3 bases: TGTGCCAGCAGTTTGAGAGGGGACGACTACGAGCAGTACTTC.

The chain joins TRBV18 to TRBJ2-2, with TRBD2 identical over 8 bases. The CDR3 loop spans 18 amino acids. CDR1 KGHSH and CDR2 LQKENI come from the germline V gene. V was clipped by 2 bases and J by 1 base; unmatched bases: 9. This chain's CDR3 is CASSPTPGGDLNTGELFF. Written as DNA, the CDR3 is TGTGCCAGCTCACCAACGCCCGGGGGGGACCTGAACACCGGGGAGCTGTTTTTT.